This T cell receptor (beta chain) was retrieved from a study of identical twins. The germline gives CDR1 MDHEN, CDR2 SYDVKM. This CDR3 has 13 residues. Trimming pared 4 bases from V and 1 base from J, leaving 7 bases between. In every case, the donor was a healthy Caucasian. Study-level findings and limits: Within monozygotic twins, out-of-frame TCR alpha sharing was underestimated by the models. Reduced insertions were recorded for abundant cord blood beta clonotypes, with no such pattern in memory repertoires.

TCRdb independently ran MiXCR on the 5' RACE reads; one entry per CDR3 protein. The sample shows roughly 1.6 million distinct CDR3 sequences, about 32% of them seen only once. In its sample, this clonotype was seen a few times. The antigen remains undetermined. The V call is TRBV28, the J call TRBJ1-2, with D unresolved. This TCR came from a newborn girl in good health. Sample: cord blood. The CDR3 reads CASSWGNNYGYTF. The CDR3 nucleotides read TGTGCCAGCAGTTGGGGTAATAACTATGGCTACACCTTC.